Shown below are 8 T cell receptor beta chains from a single sample sequenced in a study of T cells expressing NK-cell markers. With the 5' RACE reads reprocessed, TCRdb shows one record per CDR3 protein and no DNA. The sample totals about 460,000 distinct CDR3 sequences. The sequencing sample was made of blood T cells: a sorted CD56 or NKG2C T cell subset, CD4+ or CD8+ T cells, or bulk PBMC T cells (not recorded which). Receptors originate from a woman between 50 and 59 years old in good health.

The CDR3 loop reads CSARDGRNYGYTF. This sequence joins TRBV20-1 and TRBJ1-2. The germline CDR1 and CDR2 sequences are DFQATT and SNEGSKA (reference sequence). The length of the CDR3 is 13 residues.

The rearrangement uses TRBV4-1 and TRBJ2-7; TCRdb gives TRBD2 as the D gene, but with no DNA this cannot be confirmed. This CDR3 contains 16 residues. CDR1 and CDR2 from the germline V gene are MGHRA and YSYEKL. The CDR3 protein is CASSQDNLPSFYEQYF.

This chain uses TRBV15 with TRBJ2-1; lacking DNA, the TRBD2 call made by TCRdb goes unchecked. The CDR3 runs to 13 residues. Germline values: CDR1 LNHNV, CDR2 YYDKDF (reference sequence). The CDR3 sequence is CATTTGLNNEQFF.

The rearrangement uses TRBV5-1 and TRBJ2-1; the D gene TCRdb calls, TRBD1, cannot be checked with no DNA. This CDR3 comprises 15 residues. From germline, CDR1 is SGHRS and CDR2 YFSETQ. This CDR3 reads CASSLSRERYNEQFF.

The chain carries TRBV12-3 or TRBV12-4 and TRBJ2-1; TCRdb calls TRBD2, which cannot be checked without DNA. The CDR3 spans 12 residues. The chain's CDR3 is CASSRPAGLKFF.

The CDR3 spells CASSQQGYQYF. The genes are TRBV4-2 and TRBJ2-5; TCRdb designates TRBD1, a call that cannot be tested without DNA. There are 11 residues in the CDR3. The germline CDR1 and CDR2 sequences are LGHNA and YNFKEQ.

The genes are TRBV7-6 and TRBJ2-2; TCRdb picks TRBD2, but there is no DNA to check that call. The CDR3 is 15 residues long. Germline-derived CDR1 and CDR2 are SGHVS and FNYEAQ. This CDR3 reads CASSPRAGGTGELFF.

The rearrangement uses TRBV7-2 and TRBJ2-3. From germline, CDR1 is SGHTA and CDR2 FQGNSA. The CDR3 is 15 amino acids. The CDR3 sequence is CASSLGWQGTDTQYF.